The next 19 T cell receptor beta chains were all read from a single sample in a study of blood T cell repertoires in COVID-19. Repertoires were generated with immunoSEQ multiplex PCR, while TCRdb's copy carries only in-frame clones and drops some. Seen here are approximately 250,000 clones, about nine tenths observed once, and the top ten hold around 2.2%. Material: peripheral blood. Receptors were obtained from a man aged 30-40 years who had recovered from COVID-19.

The CDR3 sequence: CASSLDYGYTF. CDR3 sequence (DNA): TGTGCCAGCAGCCTAGACTATGGCTACACCTTC. The V gene is TRBV12-3 or TRBV12-4, the J gene TRBJ1-2; D is undetermined. CDR3 size: 11 residues. V was trimmed by 6 bases and J by 3 bases, leaving 5 bases between them.

About this clone: Other DNA sequences within the sample encode an identical CDR3. The J gene is TRBJ1-1, the V gene TRBV7-9; no clear D. V was trimmed by 1 base and J by 3 bases, leaving 6 bases between them. Germline V gene data show CDR1 as SEHNR and CDR2 as FQNEAQ (reference sequence). CDR3 length: 13 residues. The CDR3 is CASSLVEDTEAFF. The CDR3 DNA reads as TGTGCCAGCAGCTTAGTGGAGGACACTGAAGCTTTCTTT.

This sequence joins TRBV19 and TRBJ1-5; 9 bases fit TRBD1. Germline V lookup: CDR1 LNHDA, CDR2 SQIVND (reference sequence). Trimming cost V 5 bases and J 7 bases; bases outside gene matches: 12. The CDR3 contains 16 residues. CDR3 nucleotides: TGTGCCAGTAGTCCCCGTAAAACAGGGGGCGGACAGCCCCAGCATTTT. As protein: CASSPRKTGGGQPQHF.

The rearrangement links TRBV6-5 to TRBJ1-1; unclear D gene. Trimming shortened V by 3 bases and J by 0 bases, and 2 bases separated the two germline ends. The germline CDR1 and CDR2 sequences are MNHEY and SVGAGI. This CDR3 has 12 residues. For the CDR3, the DNA is TGTGCCAGCAGTTATATGAACACTGAAGCTTTCTTT. Translating gives CASSYMNTEAFF.

This clone was detected only a few times. The rearrangement links TRBV12-3 or TRBV12-4 to TRBJ1-1, with a tentative D call TRBD1 (6 bases). The CDR3 is made up of 11 amino acids. Between the trimmed V and J ends, which lost 7 bases and 6 bases, there was a span of 9 bases. The CDR3 DNA is TGTGCCAGCACAGGGGTTGCTGAAGCTTTCTTT. This codes for CASTGVAEAFF.

This chain joins TRBV12-5 and TRBJ1-2; TRBD1 might be the D (6 bases). Looked up from germline, CDR1 is LGHNT and CDR2 is FRNRAP. Trimming removed 4 bases at V and 4 bases at J, with 10 bases between. The CDR3 is 13 residues long. The CDR3: CASGSLRGYGYTF. DNA of the CDR3: TGTGCTAGTGGTTCGCTCAGGGGCTATGGCTACACCTTC.

The chain recombines TRBV5-1 with TRBJ1-6; D not certain. The germline CDR1 and CDR2 sequences are SGHRS and YFSETQ. The CDR3 has 14 residues. Trimming cost V 4 bases and J 0 bases, with 5 bases left between them. The CDR3 DNA follows: TGCGCCAGCAGCCACGGCTCCTATAATTCACCCCTCCACTTT. Its protein product is CASSHGSYNSPLHF.

A few counts support this clone. The chain recombines TRBV7-2 with TRBJ1-5, with TRBD1 identical over 8 bases. The CDR3 length is 16 residues. The trim removed 5 bases at V and 3 bases at J, leaving 9 bases unmatched. Germline V gene lookup returns CDR1 SGHTA and CDR2 FQGNSA. CDR3 in DNA: TGTGCCAGCAGCCCGCTGGGGACAGGACTCAATCAGCCCCAGCATTTT. It is translated as CASSPLGTGLNQPQHF.

The chain uses TRBV7-6 and TRBJ2-1, with a tentative D call TRBD1 (5 bases). The ends were cut back, 1 base at V and 5 bases at J, with 12 bases in the middle. The CDR3 has 15 residues. Germline CDR1 reads SGHVS; CDR2 reads FNYEAQ. The CDR3 bases are TGTGCCAGCAGCTTAGTAGCCAGGGTGGACAATGAGCAGTTCTTC. Protein product: CASSLVARVDNEQFF. Combining the CDR3 with reference TRBV7-6 and TRBJ2-1 gives the whole variable domain GAGVSQSPRYKVTKRGQDVALRCDPISGHVSLYWYRQALGQGPEFLTYFNYEAQQDKSGLPNDRFSAERPEGSISTLTIQRTEQRDSAMYRCASSLVARVDNEQFFGPGTRLTVL.

The CDR3 DNA reads TGTGCCTGGAGTGGGTCAGGATTCCCCGATACCTACGAGCAGTACTTC. Translated: CAWSGSGFPDTYEQYF. The chain is built from TRBV30 and TRBJ2-7; the D is unclear. The CDR3 runs to 16 residues. Germline V gene lookup returns CDR1 GTSNPN and CDR2 SVGIG (reference sequence). V lost 1 base and J 2 bases, leaving 18 bases between the germline ends.

In its sample, this clone was seen once. The chain joins TRBV6-4 to TRBJ1-2, with D possibly matching TRBD1 (6 bases). The CDR3 is made up of 15 amino acids. Germline V gene sequence: CDR1 MRHNA, CDR2 SNTAGT. Trimming removed 5 bases at V and 6 bases at J, with 19 bases between. In DNA form, the CDR3 reads TGTGCCAGCAGTCTTTCACAACAAGGGGGAAATGGCTACACCTTC. It encodes CASSLSQQGGNGYTF.

The chain is built from TRBV7-2 and TRBJ2-1, with 8 bases matching TRBD1. The germline V gene has CDR1 SGHTA and CDR2 FQGNSA. The V gene end was trimmed by 5 bases and the J gene end by 8 bases; junction bases not matched to a gene: 11. The CDR3 covers 15 residues. The CDR3, as DNA: TGTGCCAGCAGCCCTATGGGCAGGGGGCTGGATGAGCAGTTCTTC. Encoded protein: CASSPMGRGLDEQFF.

V and J are TRBV10-2 and TRBJ2-2, with D unresolved. Trimming left V 1 base short and J 5 bases short, with 5 bases between. The CDR3 loop spans 13 amino acids. Germline lookup yields CDR1 WSHSY and CDR2 SAAADI. CDR3 in amino acids: CASSEYGTGELFF. Written as DNA, the CDR3 is TGCGCCAGCAGTGAGTACGGTACCGGGGAGCTGTTTTTT.

V gene TRBV12-5 combines with J gene TRBJ2-7; TRBD1 aligns across 7 bases. Germline V gene lookup returns CDR1 LGHNT and CDR2 FRNRAP. V dropped 6 bases and J dropped 0; count of bases not matched to a gene: 8. The CDR3 contains 15 residues. CDR3 sequence (DNA): TGTGCTAGTGGGACAGGACAGGCGAGCTCCTACGAGCAGTACTTC. Protein: CASGTGQASSYEQYF.

This chain joins TRBV5-5 and TRBJ2-2, with D hard to call. Between the trimmed V and J ends, which lost 0 bases and 6 bases, there was a span of 12 bases. Germline-derived CDR1 and CDR2 are SGHKS and YYEKEE (reference sequence). The CDR3 is 15 residues long. The CDR3 nucleotides are TGTGCCAGCAGCTTGGCGCCGGTCTCGGCCGGGGAGCTGTTTTTT. Translating it yields CASSLAPVSAGELFF.

This clone was counted a few times. V is TRBV7-9 and J is TRBJ1-5; 9 nucleotides agree with TRBD1. Trimming took 5 bases from V and 7 from J; bases not matched to a gene: 9. Germline CDR1 is SEHNR and CDR2 is FQNEAQ (reference sequence). The CDR3 contains 15 residues. Written as DNA, the CDR3 is TGTGCCAGCAGCCCCGGGACAGGGTATCGGCAGCCCCAGCATTTT. As protein: CASSPGTGYRQPQHF.

V and J are TRBV9 and TRBJ2-3; TRBD2 matches at 14 bases. Germline-derived CDR1 and CDR2 are SGDLS and YYNGEE. V lost 0 bases, J lost 11 bases, and 8 bases stayed unmatched. The length of the CDR3 is 16 residues. This chain's CDR3 is CASSVGGLAGDFKQYF. The CDR3 DNA reads as TGTGCCAGCAGCGTAGGGGGACTAGCGGGGGACTTTAAGCAGTATTTT.

This clone was detected a few times. V gene TRBV7-6 combines with J gene TRBJ2-7, with D possibly matching TRBD1 (5 bases). CDR1 SGHVS and CDR2 FNYEAQ come from the germline V gene. Trimming stripped 1 base from V and 4 bases from J, with 14 bases between. The CDR3 consists of 15 residues. The CDR3: CASSLGRGWSYEQYF. The DNA for the CDR3 is TGTGCCAGCAGCTTAGGAAGGGGCTGGTCGTACGAGCAGTACTTC.

V gene TRBV5-8 combines with J gene TRBJ2-3; TRBD2 is a possible D gene (7 bases). Trimming pared 1 base from V and 5 bases from J, leaving 14 bases between. Germline V gene lookup returns CDR1 SGHTS and CDR2 YDEGEE. CDR3 length equals 15 residues. This chain's CDR3 is CASSLMGGGQDTQYF. The CDR3 nucleotides are TGTGCCAGCAGCTTGATGGGAGGGGGACAAGATACGCAGTATTTT.